Each of the 25 T cell receptor beta chains below was sequenced from the same sample in a study of T cells after yellow fever vaccination. One entry per CDR3 protein results from TCRdb running MiXCR on the 5' RACE reads. The table has some 550,000 distinct CDR3 sequences, about 19% seen once; the top ten hold roughly an eighth. Sample: PBMCs, taken 15 days after the yellow fever booster vaccination. Receptors were obtained from a man aged 25 to 40 who received the YFV17D yellow fever vaccine.

The V call is TRBV18, the J call TRBJ2-2; D call uncertain. There are 15 residues in the CDR3. With 5 bases removed from V and 5 bases from J, the gap between germline ends came to 15 bases. Germline CDR1 reads KGHSH; CDR2 reads LQKENI. The chain's CDR3 is CASSDSRKSTGELFF. The CDR3 DNA reads TGTGCCAGCTCAGACTCGCGGAAATCAACCGGGGAGCTGTTTTTT.

The chain employs TRBV6-1 and TRBJ2-2; no definite D call. Germline CDR1 reads MNHNS; CDR2 reads SASEGT. Trimming cost V 4 bases and J 0 bases, with 12 bases left between them. This CDR3 is 16 amino acids long. CDR3 bases: TGTGCCAGCAGTGCCGGACGGTTCGCGAACACCGGGGAGCTGTTTTTT. It codes for CASSAGRFANTGELFF.

This chain joins TRBV20-1 and TRBJ2-7; tentatively, D is TRBD1 or TRBD2 (5 bases each). V lost 3 bases, J lost 7 bases, and 13 bases lay in between. The CDR3 loop spans 12 amino acids. Germline V gene lookup returns CDR1 DFQATT and CDR2 SNEGSKA (reference sequence). CDR3 sequence reads: CSARPLGPEQYF. CDR3 DNA: TGCAGTGCTAGGCCTCTGGGACCTGAGCAGTACTTC.

The V and J genes are TRBV20-1 and TRBJ2-5; possibly TRBD1 for D (7 bases). Germline CDR1 and CDR2: DFQATT and SNEGSKA (reference sequence). Between the trimmed V and J ends, which lost 2 bases and 5 bases, there was a span of 12 bases. The CDR3 runs to 13 residues. CDR3 loop: CSARLTGRETQYF. The CDR3 coding sequence is TGCAGTGCTAGATTGACAGGGAGGGAGACCCAGTACTTC.

This clonotype was observed a single time. The chain employs TRBV7-8 and TRBJ2-3; no firm D call. V gave up 2 bases and J gave up 2 bases, with 8 bases separating them. Germline values: CDR1 SGHVS, CDR2 FQNEAQ. This CDR3 comprises 14 residues. DNA of the CDR3: TGTGCCAGCAGCTTAAGGGCCAACACAGATACGCAGTATTTT. Translated: CASSLRANTDTQYF.

This clonotype occurred once. This rearrangement joins TRBV12-5 to TRBJ1-3; D gene uncertain. V was clipped by 2 bases and J by 8 bases, with 4 bases between them. The germline CDR1 and CDR2 sequences are LGHNT and FRNRAP. The CDR3 is made up of 11 amino acids. The CDR3 protein is CASGLLDTIYF. As DNA, the CDR3 is TGTGCTAGTGGTTTGCTCGACACCATATATTTT. Complete variable domain (other parts from reference TRBV12-5 and TRBJ1-3): DARVTQTPRHKVTEMGQEVTMRCQPILGHNTVFWYRQTMMQGLELLAYFRNRAPLDDSGMPKDRFSAEMPDATLATLKIQPSEPRDSAVYFCASGLLDTIYFGEGSWLTVV.

This clonotype was detected many times. The chain couples TRBV18 to TRBJ2-7; tentative D call: TRBD1 (5 bases). This CDR3 has 13 residues. V was clipped by 0 bases and J by 6 bases, with 9 bases between them. Germline V gene sequence: CDR1 KGHSH, CDR2 LQKENI. CDR3 coding DNA: TGTGCCAGCTCACCACCGCAGGGAAGCGAGCAGTACTTC. Translation: CASSPPQGSEQYF.

This clonotype has more than one count but fewer than ten. The chain has TRBV20-1 and TRBJ1-5, with D unclear. Germline CDR1 DFQATT, CDR2 SNEGSKA (reference sequence). V dropped 4 bases and J dropped 2 bases, with 18 bases sitting between them. CDR3 length equals 16 residues. Here the CDR3 reads CSANLRSPEGNQPQHF. CDR3 coding DNA: TGCAGTGCTAATCTTCGATCTCCTGAGGGCAATCAGCCCCAGCATTTT.

As to this clonotype: Because the CDR3's place on the DNA is in doubt, the DNA is left out and the CDR3 is given as listed by TCRdb. The rearrangement links TRBV20-1 to TRBJ2-1; the D segment call TRBD2 is taken from the table without a DNA check. CDR1 is DFQATT and CDR2 is SNEGSKA in the germline V gene (reference sequence). The CDR3 is 15 residues long, ends included. The CDR3 sequence: CCSASLAGGENEQFF.

This clonotype occurred a few times. CDR3 amino acids: CASSYHRDGFYEQYF. CDR3 sequence (DNA): TGTGCCAGCAGCTATCACCGGGACGGGTTCTACGAGCAGTACTTC. The V call is TRBV7-9, the J call TRBJ2-7; tentatively, D is TRBD1 or TRBD2 (5 bases each). Trimming took 4 bases from V and 3 from J, leaving 16 bases between them. The CDR3 has 15 amino acids. The V gene's germline CDR1 is SEHNR and CDR2 FQNEAQ (reference sequence). Full variable domain (rest looked up from reference TRBV7-9 and TRBJ2-7): DTGVSQNPRHKITKRGQNVTFRCDPISEHNRLYWYRQTLGQGPEFLTYFQNEAQLEKSRLLSDRFSAERPKGSFSTLEIQRTEQGDSAMYLCASSYHRDGFYEQYFGPGTRLTVT.

In its sample, this clonotype was seen a few times. V is TRBV7-2 and J is TRBJ2-3; D unclear. There are 18 residues in the CDR3. Trimming stripped 0 bases from V and 5 bases from J, with 21 bases between. Germline CDR1 reads SGHTA; CDR2 reads FQGNSA. The CDR3: CASSLAPLQTVTRDTQYF. The CDR3 DNA reads as TGTGCCAGCAGCTTAGCCCCGTTACAGACGGTGACTCGAGATACGCAGTATTTT.

This clonotype has only one observation. At one end the junction does not follow the germline gene, possibly because of a read error. V usage is TRBV7-3 and J usage is TRBJ2-3; D call uncertain. Germline-derived CDR1 and CDR2 are SGHTA and FQGTGA. The CDR3 has 13 residues. The CDR3 here is CVSSLLGTYTQYF. As DNA, the CDR3 is TGTGTCAGCAGTTTACTCGGAACATATACGCAGTATTTT.

The chain uses TRBV15 and TRBJ2-1; D ambiguous. This CDR3 contains 12 residues. V was cut by 4 bases and J by 8 bases, with 9 bases left in between. Germline CDR1 and CDR2: LNHNV and YYDKDF (reference sequence). The CDR3 region has the DNA TGTGCCACCAGCATCCCTCCCGATGAGCAGTTCTTC. Translated, it gives CATSIPPDEQFF.

This sequence joins TRBV29-1 and TRBJ2-5, with 10 bases lining up with TRBD1. Germline CDR1 is SQVTM and CDR2 is ANQGSEA. The CDR3 length is 15 residues. The V segment lost 6 bases and the J segment 2 bases; nucleotides outside the gene matches: 9. CDR3 nucleotides: TGCAGCGTGGGGGCGGACAGGGGGAATCAAGAGACCCAGTACTTC. This gives the protein CSVGADRGNQETQYF. The variable domain in full, with the rest retrieved from reference TRBV29-1 and TRBJ2-5, is SAVISQKPSRDICQRGTSLTIQCQVDSQVTMMFWYRQQPGQSLTLIATANQGSEATYESGFVIDKFPISRPNLTFSTLTVSNMSPEDSSIYLCSVGADRGNQETQYFGPGTRLLVL.

This chain connects TRBV29-1 to TRBJ2-1; D may match TRBD1 or TRBD2 (6 bases each). The CDR3 is 14 amino acids. The V gene lost 7 bases and the J gene lost 3 bases, with 16 bases spanning the gap. Per the germline V gene, CDR1 is SQVTM and CDR2 is ANQGSEA. CDR3 coding DNA: TGCAGCGGTAAGGGGGGCGGGGTCTACAATGAGCAGTTCTTC. It codes for CSGKGGGVYNEQFF.

This clonotype occurred a few times. The chain has TRBV7-2 and TRBJ2-2; D ambiguous. This CDR3 spans 13 amino acids. Between the trimmed V and J ends, which lost 4 bases and 3 bases, there was a span of 6 bases. Per germline, CDR1 SGHTA and CDR2 FQGNSA. In DNA, the CDR3 is TGTGCCAGCAGCTCCGACCACACCGGGGAGCTGTTTTTT. Protein sequence: CASSSDHTGELFF.

The rearrangement joins TRBV6-1 to TRBJ2-1; 7 bases are shared with TRBD1. V shed 6 bases and J 13 bases; nucleotides not matched to a gene: 15. This CDR3 contains 14 residues. Germline V lookup: CDR1 MNHNS, CDR2 SASEGT. The DNA for the CDR3 is TGTGCCAGCAGCACCCAGACAGGGAAAAGCTCCCAGTTCTTC. Translated: CASSTQTGKSSQFF.

This clonotype appeared a few times. J is TRBJ1-2 and V is TRBV27; a weak D match, TRBD1 (6 bases). Germline-derived CDR1 and CDR2 are MNHEY and SMNVEV (reference sequence). Trimming pared 6 bases from V and 8 bases from J, leaving 16 bases between. The CDR3 consists of 13 residues. The CDR3 bases are TGTGCCAGCAGCACAAACAGGGTGCGCGGCTACACCTTC. Its protein product is CASSTNRVRGYTF.

This clonotype was observed a handful of times. This chain joins TRBV5-1 and TRBJ1-4, with TRBD1 as a possible D gene (5 bases). Germline V gene data show CDR1 as SGHRS and CDR2 as YFSETQ. V was pared by 3 bases and J by 0 bases, with 6 bases between. This CDR3 comprises 14 residues. CDR3 loop: CASSSTATNEKLFF. As DNA, the CDR3 is TGCGCCAGCAGCTCGACAGCAACTAATGAAAAACTGTTTTTT.

The rearrangement uses TRBV20-1 and TRBJ2-5; D unclear. The CDR3 is made up of 16 amino acids. Germline CDR1 is DFQATT and CDR2 is SNEGSKA (reference sequence). V dropped 3 bases and J dropped 2 bases, with 19 bases sitting between them. This chain's CDR3 is CSASYLGMGHQETQYF. For the CDR3, the DNA is TGCAGTGCTAGTTATCTGGGGATGGGCCATCAAGAGACCCAGTACTTC.

This clonotype has only a few counts. This chain links TRBV3-1 with TRBJ1-4, with TRBD1 as a possible D gene (6 bases). The CDR3 consists of 14 residues. Germline V gene data show CDR1 as LGHDT and CDR2 as YNNKEL (reference sequence). Trimming took 7 bases from V and 10 from J, leaving 19 bases between them. CDR3 DNA: TGTGCCAGCAATCAAGATAACCTCAGGGGAAAACTGTTTTTT. The encoded protein is CASNQDNLRGKLFF.

This clonotype was recorded a few times. The rearrangement uses TRBV7-3 and TRBJ2-2; possibly TRBD1 for D (6 bases). With 2 bases removed from V and 5 bases from J, the gap between germline ends came to 12 bases. There are 15 residues in the CDR3. Germline CDR1 and CDR2: SGHTA and FQGTGA. CDR3: CASSLDQGWTGELFF. CDR3 nucleotide sequence: TGTGCCAGCAGCTTAGACCAGGGGTGGACCGGGGAGCTGTTTTTT.

This clonotype was found a few times. CDR3 DNA: TGTGCCAGCAGCTTAGCGAAGGGTAGCGGGAGCGACGAGCAGTACTTC. Translated: CASSLAKGSGSDEQYF. The V gene is TRBV7-9, the J gene TRBJ2-7; 9 bases are shared with TRBD2. CDR1 and CDR2 (germline): SEHNR, FQNEAQ (reference sequence). With V trimmed by 0 bases and J by 5 bases, 8 bases remained unmatched. This CDR3 has 16 amino acids.

The rearrangement joins TRBV5-1 to TRBJ1-5, with TRBD1 as a possible D gene (6 bases). Germline CDR1 reads SGHRS; CDR2 reads YFSETQ. The CDR3 is 18 residues long. V lost 6 bases and J 6 bases, leaving 28 bases between the germline ends. The DNA for the CDR3 is TGCGCCAGCACGCGCCCGGGGGCTGCAGGGTCTCTGGTTCAGCCCCAGCATTTT. This encodes CASTRPGAAGSLVQPQHF.

This chain links TRBV28 with TRBJ2-1, with D possibly being TRBD2 (5 bases). V shed 4 bases and J shed 9 bases, with 19 bases lying between them. The CDR3 is 15 amino acids. The germline V gene encodes CDR1 MDHEN and CDR2 SYDVKM. CDR3 DNA sequence: TGTGCCAGCAGTTATAGGCCTGAGGGCGTCGGTGAGCAGTTCTTC. Translated, it gives CASSYRPEGVGEQFF.